The 27 T cell receptor beta chains listed next were all sequenced from one sample in a study of CD8 T cells in ankylosing spondylitis (dated by TCRdb to about 2017). The library was prepared using 5' RACE. These reads were obtained on an Illumina HiSeq 2500. TCRdb reprocessing: public reads trimmed at Q25 with fastp, clones called with MiXCR, in-frame beta chains kept. Rows are unified per CDR3 protein, each entry keeping the most common DNA and genes. This sample gives about 160,000 distinct CDR3 sequences in total; roughly 10% of them show up just once. The ten biggest clones cover approximately 16% of the sample. The sequencing input was blood, either unsorted or a sorted T cell fraction (not recorded which). The source of these receptors is a female donor with ankylosing spondylitis or in good health (not recorded which).

The chain employs TRBV7-9 and TRBJ1-5, with a possible D match to TRBD1 (5 bases). Germline V lookup: CDR1 SEHNR, CDR2 FQNEAQ (reference sequence). This CDR3 has 13 residues. V was clipped by 9 bases and J by 5 bases, with 14 bases between them. CDR3 protein: CASNGGSDQPQHF. In DNA form, the CDR3 reads TGTGCCAGTAACGGGGGGTCCGATCAGCCCCAGCATTTT.

In its sample, this clonotype was seen many times. The V gene is TRBV9, the J gene TRBJ1-3; D is unresolved. The germline gives CDR1 SGDLS, CDR2 YYNGEE. V was shortened by 7 bases and J by 4 bases, with 6 bases between the two germline ends. The CDR3 loop spans 11 amino acids. For the CDR3, the DNA is TGTGCCAGCGACGGCGGAAACACCATATATTTT. Encoded protein: CASDGGNTIYF.

This clonotype has more than one count but fewer than ten. The rearrangement joins TRBV11-2 to TRBJ2-1; D remains ambiguous. Per germline, CDR1 SGHAT and CDR2 FQNNGV. The CDR3 contains 15 residues. Trimming removed 5 bases from V and 8 bases from J, with 19 bases in between. The CDR3 DNA is TGTGCCAGCAGCCTGCTCGGTGAAAATATCTATGAGCAGTTCTTC. Its protein product is CASSLLGENIYEQFF.

This clonotype appeared a few times. V usage is TRBV7-9 and J usage is TRBJ1-4, with D unresolved. This CDR3 contains 11 residues. The germline V gene encodes CDR1 SEHNR and CDR2 FQNEAQ (reference sequence). Trimming stripped 5 bases from V and 12 bases from J, with 10 bases between. CDR3 sequence reads: CASSRQSELFF. The CDR3 DNA reads as TGTGCCAGCAGCCGGCAATCCGAACTGTTTTTT.

This clonotype was seen at least ten times. The V call is TRBV12-3 or TRBV12-4, the J call TRBJ2-1, with TRBD2 identical over 14 bases. CDR3 size: 18 residues. V trimming: 5 bases; J trimming: 8 bases; junction bases outside the gene matches: 14. The CDR3 sequence: CASSPGLAGGGGRYEQFF. For the CDR3, the DNA is TGTGCCAGCAGTCCCGGACTAGCGGGAGGAGGGGGGCGCTATGAGCAGTTCTTC.

The chain combines TRBV5-5 with TRBJ2-6, with a possible D match to TRBD2 (5 bases). Deletions cut 2 bases from V and 0 bases from J, with 15 bases between. There are 18 residues in the CDR3. From germline, CDR1 is SGHKS and CDR2 YYEKEE (reference sequence). The DNA of the CDR3 is TGTGCCAGCAGCTTTTGGAGGCCAGGAACCTCTGGGGCCAACGTCCTGACTTTC. Translated: CASSFWRPGTSGANVLTF.

The CDR3 reads CASSDSYDSKYNEQFF. The CDR3 nucleotides are TGTGCCAGCAGTGACTCGTATGACTCGAAATACAATGAGCAGTTCTTC. This rearrangement joins TRBV6-4 to TRBJ2-1; no clear D. The ends were cut back, 0 bases at V and 4 bases at J, with 13 bases in the middle. This CDR3 is 16 amino acids long. In germline, CDR1 is MRHNA, CDR2 SNTAGT.

This clonotype has only a few counts. The chain joins TRBV6-6 to TRBJ2-7; 10 bases are a match to TRBD2. Germline loops: CDR1 MNHNY, CDR2 SVGAGI (reference sequence). V trimming: 8 bases; J trimming: 7 bases; junction bases outside the gene matches: 8. This CDR3 has 13 amino acids. The DNA of the CDR3 is TGTGCCAGCGGCCTAGCGGGAGCAAAGGAGCAGTACTTC. Translated: CASGLAGAKEQYF.

This clonotype has more than one count but fewer than ten. The V call is TRBV6-6, the J call TRBJ2-1; D gene unclear. CDR3 length: 12 amino acids. V lost 5 bases, J lost 6 bases, and 8 bases lay in between. Germline CDR1 is MNHNY and CDR2 is SVGAGI (reference sequence). CDR3 in DNA: TGTGCCAGCAGTCTTTCCATCAATGAGCAGTTCTTC. Amino acids: CASSLSINEQFF.

The chain carries TRBV5-3 and TRBJ2-7, with a tentative D call TRBD1 (5 bases). TRBV5-3 is known as an ORF, though its function is uncertain. This CDR3 spans 14 amino acids. V lost 8 bases and J 6 bases, leaving 21 bases between the germline ends. DNA of the CDR3: TGTGCCAGGGGCCCTGGGGCTAACGAACCCGAGCAGTACTTC. Translating it yields CARGPGANEPEQYF.

This clonotype turned up a few times. V is TRBV25-1 and J is TRBJ2-7, with TRBD2 matching over 13 bases. J gave up 0 bases and V 3 bases, and 2 bases lay outside the gene matches. Germline lookup yields CDR1 MGHDK and CDR2 SYGVNS. The length of the CDR3 is 16 residues. The CDR3 sequence is CASSEGTSGNSYEQYF. CDR3 sequence (DNA): TGTGCCAGCAGTGAGGGGACTAGCGGGAACTCCTACGAGCAGTACTTC.

The chain has TRBV9 and TRBJ2-3, with D perhaps assigned TRBD1 or TRBD2 (5 bases each). V lost 1 base, J lost 3 bases, and 12 bases lay in between. Germline values: CDR1 SGDLS, CDR2 YYNGEE. This CDR3 is built from 15 residues. The CDR3 sequence: CASSVRQGVTDTQYF. CDR3 sequence (DNA): TGTGCCAGCAGCGTACGTCAGGGAGTTACAGATACGCAGTATTTT.

The chain has TRBV27 and TRBJ1-5; 11 positions agree with TRBD1. The CDR3 has 17 amino acids. The V and J ends lost 4 bases and 2 bases, in that order; junction bases with no gene match: 7. Germline values: CDR1 MNHEY, CDR2 SMNVEV (reference sequence). The CDR3 loop reads CASSSGQGGFGNQPQHF. CDR3 coding DNA: TGTGCCAGCAGTTCGGGACAGGGGGGTTTTGGCAATCAGCCCCAGCATTTT.

Only a few counts were recorded for this clonotype. This chain uses TRBV24-1 with TRBJ2-1, with 14 positions matching TRBD2. The CDR3 runs to 19 residues. Germline assignment: CDR1 KGHDR and CDR2 SFDVKD. J was trimmed by 0 bases and V by 4 bases; bases with no gene match: 7. The CDR3 is CATSDRGLAGGRSYNEQFF. In DNA form, the CDR3 reads TGTGCCACCAGTGACCGTGGACTAGCGGGAGGCCGCTCCTACAATGAGCAGTTCTTC.

The chain links TRBV4-1 to TRBJ1-1; no firm D call. Germline assignment: CDR1 MGHRA and CDR2 YSYEKL. This CDR3 spans 14 amino acids. The V gene lost 3 bases and the J gene lost 5 bases, with 13 bases spanning the gap. CDR3 residues: CASSHLTGGTEAFF. The CDR3 bases are TGCGCCAGCAGCCACCTCACTGGAGGAACTGAAGCTTTCTTT.

The chain joins TRBV5-6 to TRBJ1-1, with D hard to call. Germline V gene sequence: CDR1 SGHDT, CDR2 YYEEEE. This CDR3 is built from 11 residues. Trimming pared 5 bases from V and 5 bases from J, leaving 7 bases between. The CDR3 bases are TGTGCCAGCAGTTATCGGACTGAAGCTTTCTTT. Translation gives CASSYRTEAFF.

Worth noting for this clonotype: A clone one base away is much larger, so this may be a read error. The rearrangement links TRBV25-1 to TRBJ2-7; tentatively, D is TRBD2 (5 bases). Germline V gives CDR1 MGHDK, CDR2 SYGVNS. Trimming left V 8 bases short and J 10 bases short, with 15 bases between. This CDR3 is built from 11 residues. The CDR3 DNA reads TGTGCCAGCCAACTAGGTTATCACCAGTACTTC. Protein: CASQLGYHQYF.

This clonotype occurred a few times. The chain has TRBV19 and TRBJ1-1; D is possibly TRBD1 (5 bases). The CDR3 consists of 12 residues. Per the germline V gene, CDR1 is LNHDA and CDR2 is SQIVND (reference sequence). V was trimmed by 10 bases and J by 1 base, leaving 10 bases between them. Here the CDR3 DNA reads TGTGCCACCTGTACAGGGAACACTGAAGCTTTCTTT. Protein product: CATCTGNTEAFF.

This clonotype was recorded many times. The chain is built from TRBV2 and TRBJ2-7; D is perhaps TRBD2 (6 bases). V was shortened by 3 bases and J by 5 bases, with 23 bases between the two germline ends. The CDR3 has 17 amino acids. CDR1 and CDR2 (germline): SNHLY, FYNNEI. The CDR3 here is CASSELLGGSLINEQYF. DNA of the CDR3: TGTGCCAGCAGTGAGCTCCTGGGGGGTAGTTTAATCAACGAGCAGTACTTC.

The chain joins TRBV20-1 to TRBJ2-1, with TRBD2 as a possible D gene (5 bases). This CDR3 is 19 amino acids long. Between the trimmed V and J ends, which lost 0 bases and 5 bases, there was a span of 26 bases. Germline V gene lookup returns CDR1 DFQATT and CDR2 SNEGSKA (reference sequence). CDR3 sequence: CSARDRSGGWKGIDNEQFF. The DNA for the CDR3 is TGCAGTGCTAGAGATAGGAGTGGCGGGTGGAAAGGGATCGACAATGAGCAGTTCTTC.

This clonotype was picked up many times. The rearrangement links TRBV7-8 to TRBJ2-1; 12 bases agree with TRBD2. The CDR3 is made up of 20 amino acids. CDR1 and CDR2 from the germline V gene are SGHVS and FQNEAQ. CDR3 in amino acids: CATSYPTSGRLPGSYNEQFF. The CDR3 DNA reads as TGTGCGACCTCCTACCCGACTAGCGGGAGACTCCCCGGCTCCTACAATGAGCAGTTCTTC.

CDR3 bases: TGTGCCACCAGCACGAATAATTCACCCCTCCACTTT. This codes for CATSTNNSPLHF. This chain uses TRBV15 with TRBJ1-6, with no clear D. Germline V gene sequence: CDR1 LNHNV, CDR2 YYDKDF (reference sequence). Trimming removed 4 bases from V and 5 bases from J, with 3 bases in between. The CDR3 runs to 12 residues. Complete variable domain (other parts from reference TRBV15 and TRBJ1-6): DAMVIQNPRYQVTQFGKPVTLSCSQTLNHNVMYWYQQKSSQAPKLLFHYYDKDFNNEADTPDNFQSRRPNTSFCFLDIRSPGLGDTAMYLCATSTNNSPLHFGNGTRLTVT.

V usage is TRBV6-1 and J usage is TRBJ1-4; maybe TRBD1 (6 bases). Germline CDR1 and CDR2: MNHNS and SASEGT. The V end was cut by 8 bases, the J end by 8 bases, with 21 bases between. The length of the CDR3 is 15 residues. The CDR3 DNA reads as TGTGCCAGCGGGGGACTACAGGGCGGGGGCGAAAAACTGTTTTTT. It yields the protein CASGGLQGGGEKLFF.

This clonotype was observed a few times. This chain connects TRBV30 to TRBJ2-1, with unresolved D. Trimming cost V 2 bases and J 4 bases, with 12 bases left between them. In germline, CDR1 is GTSNPN, CDR2 SVGIG (reference sequence). The CDR3 sequence is 14 residues long. CDR3 nucleotides: TGTGCCTGGAGTACCGGCCCTACTTACAATGAGCAGTTCTTC. Its protein is CAWSTGPTYNEQFF. The full variable domain, rest sourced from reference TRBV30 and TRBJ2-1, is SQTIHQWPATLVQPVGSPLSLECTVEGTSNPNLYWYRQAAGRGLQLLFYSVGIGQISSEVPQNLSASRPQDRQFILSSKKLLLSDSGFYLCAWSTGPTYNEQFFGPGTRLTVL.

This chain connects TRBV20-1 to TRBJ1-5; D is undetermined. The V end was cut by 1 base, the J end by 5 bases, with 9 bases between. This CDR3 region has 13 residues. From germline, CDR1 is DFQATT and CDR2 SNEGSKA (reference sequence). The CDR3 DNA reads TGCAGTGCTAGAGTTGACGGTGATCAGCCCCAGCATTTT. Encoded protein: CSARVDGDQPQHF.

In its sample, this clonotype was seen many times. V is TRBV4-3 and J is TRBJ2-1; D unresolved. CDR1 is LGHNA and CDR2 is YSLEER in the germline V gene. The V end was cut by 1 base, the J end by 9 bases, with 10 bases between. CDR3 length equals 13 residues. The CDR3 protein is CASSQGWRGEQFF. In DNA, the CDR3 is TGCGCCAGCAGCCAAGGATGGAGAGGTGAGCAGTTCTTC.

This clonotype was picked up a small number of times. V gene TRBV4-2 combines with J gene TRBJ1-5; D is ambiguous. V shed 0 bases and J shed 5 bases, with 11 bases lying between them. CDR3 size: 15 residues. From germline, CDR1 is LGHNA and CDR2 YNFKEQ. The CDR3 sequence is CASSQESLWDQPQHF. The CDR3 bases are TGTGCCAGCAGCCAAGAAAGCCTGTGGGATCAGCCCCAGCATTTT.